Given below is one TCR beta chain in context. Its antigen has not been determined. Base quality data are lacking; no much larger clone is found one base away. V sheds 1 base and J sheds 5 bases, leaving 12 bases between their ends. The CDR3 spans 14 residues, from the cysteine through the phenylalanine. This entry keeps only the CDR3 DNA: 42 bases, framed from base 1. For CDR1 and CDR2, the germline V gene lists LGHNA and YNFKEQ. The data were obtained in a study of T cell changes during pregnancy in multiple sclerosis (dated by TCRdb to between 2018 and 2021). Describing the broader study: The study examined how the T cell repertoire changed over the course of pregnancy in women with multiple sclerosis.

Library generation was performed with the immunoSEQ multiplex PCR assay. In TCRdb, the immuneACCESS table is reduced to in-frame sequences with V and J assigned. These tables do not hold every clone; where another copy was compared, an unresolved V gene accounts for under half, and the others remain unexplained. For this sample there are 90,000 to 95,000 clones; over 80% appear just once. The top ten hold 4.3% of the sample. Material: peripheral blood, obtained in the first trimester of pregnancy. The receptor's source is a female donor with multiple sclerosis, enrolled in a pregnancy study. Recombination connected TRBV4-2 to TRBJ2-7; TRBD2 might be the D gene, on 5 matching bases. The DNA sequence reads TGTGCCAGCAGCCAAGTGACCGGGATTGACGAGCAGTACTTC. Its protein product is CASSQVTGIDEQYF.